The 10 T cell receptor beta chains reported below all come from one sample, sequenced in a study of OX40 agonist ivuxolimab in advanced cancers. Using immunoSEQ multiplex PCR, the repertoire was profiled, and TCRdb retains in-frame clones only, with some absent. The profile shows roughly 50,000 clones, 77% of them singletons. The sequenced sample was CD4+ or CD8+ T cells sorted from blood, obtained in a trial of the OX40 agonist ivuxolimab. Receptors were obtained from an adult with an advanced solid tumor such as melanoma, head and neck, liver or kidney cancer.

This chain joins TRBV7-2 and TRBJ2-7; D possibly corresponds to TRBD2 (5 bases). Germline loops: CDR1 SGHTA, CDR2 FQGNSA. Trimming removed 4 bases from V and 6 bases from J, with 13 bases in between. The length of the CDR3 is 13 residues. The chain's CDR3 is CASSSGLALEQYF. CDR3 in DNA: TGTGCCAGCAGCTCCGGACTCGCCCTCGAGCAGTACTTC.

This chain uses TRBV4-1 with TRBJ1-1, with no clear D. The V end lost 4 bases, the J end lost 0 bases, and 18 bases lay between the germline ends. The CDR3 is 17 residues long. Germline-derived CDR1 and CDR2 are MGHRA and YSYEKL. The CDR3, as DNA: TGCGCCAGCAGCCCGTCATCGGCACAGACCTTGAACACTGAAGCTTTCTTT. Protein sequence: CASSPSSAQTLNTEAFF.

V gene TRBV25-1 combines with J gene TRBJ1-1; D remains ambiguous. CDR1 is MGHDK and CDR2 is SYGVNS in the germline V gene. This CDR3 comprises 11 residues. V shed 7 bases and J shed 8 bases, with 11 bases lying between them. The CDR3 region is CASKREEEAFF. The CDR3 region has the DNA TGTGCCAGCAAGCGAGAAGAAGAAGCTTTCTTT.

The chain joins TRBV5-6 to TRBJ2-3; TRBD2 agrees at 7 bases. Germline trimming cut 0 bases from V and 3 bases from J; bases unmatched to any gene: 7. The CDR3 spans 16 residues. Germline V gene data show CDR1 as SGHDT and CDR2 as YYEEEE. CDR3 protein: CASSLASAGETDTQYF. CDR3 DNA: TGTGCCAGCAGCTTGGCCAGTGCGGGGGAAACAGATACGCAGTATTTT. The full variable domain, its missing parts supplied by reference TRBV5-6 and TRBJ2-3, is DAGVTQSPTHLIKTRGQQVTLRCSPKSGHDTVSWYQQALGQGPQFIFQYYEEEERQRGNFPDRFSGHQFPNYSSELNVNALLLGDSALYLCASSLASAGETDTQYFGPGTRLTVL.

The chain uses TRBV27 and TRBJ2-3, with D hard to call. The V end lost 2 bases, the J end lost 3 bases, and 9 bases lay between the germline ends. The CDR3 length is 14 residues. Germline V gene data show CDR1 as MNHEY and CDR2 as SMNVEV (reference sequence). CDR3 sequence reads: CASSLASSTDTQYF. CDR3 DNA sequence: TGTGCCAGCAGTTTAGCCAGCAGTACAGATACGCAGTATTTT.

The J gene is TRBJ2-5, the V gene TRBV7-7, with 8 bases matching TRBD2. V lost 6 bases, J lost 7 bases, and 19 bases stayed unmatched. The germline V gene has CDR1 SSHAT and CDR2 FNYEAQ (reference sequence). The CDR3 is 17 amino acids. The CDR3 nucleotides read TGTGCCAGCAGTCCCCGGTCAGGAACGGGAGGGCTGGTGACCCAGTACTTC. As protein: CASSPRSGTGGLVTQYF.

The V gene is TRBV19, the J gene TRBJ1-4; 9 nucleotides align to TRBD1. Germline CDR1 LNHDA, CDR2 SQIVND (reference sequence). V trimming: 4 bases; J trimming: 10 bases; junction bases outside the gene matches: 7. This CDR3 is 14 amino acids long. Here the CDR3 DNA reads TGTGCCAGTAGTACGGACAGGGGAAGAGGAAAACTGTTTTTT. It specifies CASSTDRGRGKLFF.

The chain links TRBV9 to TRBJ1-2; TRBD1 matches 7 bases. The CDR3 has 15 residues. Germline CDR1 and CDR2: SGDLS and YYNGEE. The V segment lost 0 bases and the J segment 2 bases; nucleotides outside the gene matches: 4. DNA for the CDR3: TGTGCCAGCAGCGTAGTGCCGGGACAGAACTATGGCTACACCTTC. Its protein product is CASSVVPGQNYGYTF.

Of note for this clone: Other DNA sequences in the same sample also yield this CDR3. The chain joins TRBV5-5 to TRBJ1-1; D is unresolved. The CDR3 runs 12 residues. Germline values: CDR1 SGHKS, CDR2 YYEKEE (reference sequence). V was trimmed by 1 base and J by 0 bases, leaving 1 base between them. The CDR3 DNA reads TGTGCCAGCAGCTTGTTGAACACTGAAGCTTTCTTT. Translating gives CASSLLNTEAFF.

The table lists this clone with a count of one. The chain employs TRBV19 and TRBJ1-6, with D possibly TRBD1 on 6 matching bases. CDR1 and CDR2 (germline): LNHDA, SQIVND (reference sequence). CDR3 length: 13 residues. V lost 5 bases and J 7 bases, leaving 9 bases between the germline ends. The CDR3 here is CASSQGLNSPLHF. CDR3 nucleotides: TGTGCCAGTAGTCAGGGGCTCAATTCACCCCTCCACTTT.